This paragraph reports one T cell receptor beta chain. The naive CD8 population came from CD45RO-negative cells selected for CCR7, without terminally differentiated effector memory CD45RA+ cells. CDR1 MDHEN and CDR2 SYDVKM come from the germline V gene. V shed 6 bases and J 0 bases; nucleotides not matched to a gene: 8. The CDR3 sequence is 16 residues long. Assay used: immunoSEQ multiplex PCR; TCRdb lists only in-frame clones, some missing. The profile covers roughly 2,000,000 clones, with 85% to 95% appearing a single time and approximately 1.6% taken by the ten largest. The data stem from a study of shared clonotypes between healthy human individuals. Overall study: Serving as donors were a couple of women and a few men, whose ages spanned 18 to 49.

The TCR originated in a man aged 18 to 29 in good health. Some clones in this sample may be carry-over from other donors' samples. This chain uses TRBV28 with TRBJ2-1; TRBD2 matches 7 bases. The sequencing input was naive CD8+ T cells from PBMCs. CDR3 amino acids: CASRYDGGSSYNEQFF. The CDR3 nucleotides read TGTGCCAGCAGATACGACGGGGGGAGCTCCTACAATGAGCAGTTCTTC.